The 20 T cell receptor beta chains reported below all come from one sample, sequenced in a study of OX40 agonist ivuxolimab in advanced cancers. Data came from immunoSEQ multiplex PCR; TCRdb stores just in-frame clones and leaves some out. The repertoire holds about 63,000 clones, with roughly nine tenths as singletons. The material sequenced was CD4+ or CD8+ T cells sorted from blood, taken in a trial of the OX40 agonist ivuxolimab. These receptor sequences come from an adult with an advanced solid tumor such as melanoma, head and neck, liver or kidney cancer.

The chain's CDR3 is CASRELLDREGGNTIYF. The DNA of the CDR3 is TGTGCCAGCAGGGAACTGCTCGACCGGGAAGGCGGAAACACCATATATTTT. The genes are TRBV2 and TRBJ1-3, with unresolved D. The germline gives CDR1 SNHLY, CDR2 FYNNEI. V shed 6 bases and J shed 4 bases, with 22 bases lying between them. This CDR3 region has 17 residues. Combining the CDR3 with reference TRBV2 and TRBJ1-3 gives the whole variable domain EPEVTQTPSHQVTQMGQEVILRCVPISNHLYFYWYRQILGQKVEFLVSFYNNEISEKSEIFDDQFSVERPDGSNFTLKIRSTKLEDSAMYFCASRELLDREGGNTIYFGEGSWLTVV.

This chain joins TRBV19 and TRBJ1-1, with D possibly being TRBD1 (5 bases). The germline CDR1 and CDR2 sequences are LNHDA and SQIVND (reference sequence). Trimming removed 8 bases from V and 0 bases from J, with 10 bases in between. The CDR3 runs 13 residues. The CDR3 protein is CASGTAMNTEAFF. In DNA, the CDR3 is TGTGCCAGTGGGACCGCGATGAACACTGAAGCTTTCTTT. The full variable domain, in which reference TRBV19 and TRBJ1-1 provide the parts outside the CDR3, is DGGITQSPKYLFRKEGQNVTLSCEQNLNHDAMYWYRQDPGQGLRLIYYSQIVNDFQKGDIAEGYSVSREKKESFPLTVTSAQKNPTAFYLCASGTAMNTEAFFGQGTRLTVV.

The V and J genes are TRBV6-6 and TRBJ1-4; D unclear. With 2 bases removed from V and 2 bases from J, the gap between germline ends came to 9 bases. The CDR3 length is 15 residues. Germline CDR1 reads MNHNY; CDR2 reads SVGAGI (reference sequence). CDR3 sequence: CASSYMVPTNEKLFF. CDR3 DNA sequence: TGTGCCAGCAGTTACATGGTTCCGACTAATGAAAAACTGTTTTTT.

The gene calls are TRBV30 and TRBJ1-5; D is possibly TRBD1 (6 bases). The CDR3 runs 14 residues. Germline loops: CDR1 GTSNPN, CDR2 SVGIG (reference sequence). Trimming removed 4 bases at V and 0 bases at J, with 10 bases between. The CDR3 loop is CAWTPGDSNQPQHF. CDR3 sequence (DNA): TGTGCCTGGACCCCAGGGGATAGCAATCAGCCCCAGCATTTT.

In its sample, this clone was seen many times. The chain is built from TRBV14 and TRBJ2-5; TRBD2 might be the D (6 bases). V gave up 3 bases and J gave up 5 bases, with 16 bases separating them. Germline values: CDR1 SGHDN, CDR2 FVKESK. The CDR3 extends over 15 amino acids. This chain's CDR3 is CASSHWDSPHETQYF. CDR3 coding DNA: TGTGCCAGCAGCCACTGGGACTCGCCACACGAGACCCAGTACTTC.

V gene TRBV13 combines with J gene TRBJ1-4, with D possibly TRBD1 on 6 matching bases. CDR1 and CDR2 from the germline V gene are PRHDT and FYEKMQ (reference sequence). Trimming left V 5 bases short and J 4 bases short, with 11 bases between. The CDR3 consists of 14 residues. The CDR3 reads CASSLGQHNEKLFF. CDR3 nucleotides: TGTGCCAGCAGCCTTGGACAGCATAATGAAAAACTGTTTTTT. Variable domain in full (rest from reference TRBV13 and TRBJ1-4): AAGVIQSPRHLIKEKRETATLKCYPIPRHDTVYWYQQGPGQDPQFLISFYEKMQSDKGSIPDRFSAQQFSDYHSELNMSSLELGDSALYFCASSLGQHNEKLFFGSGTQLSVL.

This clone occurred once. The chain's CDR3 is CASSLVIGTNYGYTF. CDR3 nucleotides: TGTGCCAGCAGCTTAGTGATAGGGACTAACTATGGCTACACCTTC. The chain has TRBV13 and TRBJ1-2; the D is unclear. Germline values: CDR1 PRHDT, CDR2 FYEKMQ (reference sequence). Trimming removed 1 base at V and 0 bases at J, with 9 bases between. The CDR3 runs 15 residues.

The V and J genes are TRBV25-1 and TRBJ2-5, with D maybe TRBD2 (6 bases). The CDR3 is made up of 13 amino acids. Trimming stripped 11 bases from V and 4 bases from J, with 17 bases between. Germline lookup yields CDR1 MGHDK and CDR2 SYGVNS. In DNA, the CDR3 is TGTGCCGCTAGGGACTCAATAGGAGAGACCCAGTACTTC. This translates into CAARDSIGETQYF.

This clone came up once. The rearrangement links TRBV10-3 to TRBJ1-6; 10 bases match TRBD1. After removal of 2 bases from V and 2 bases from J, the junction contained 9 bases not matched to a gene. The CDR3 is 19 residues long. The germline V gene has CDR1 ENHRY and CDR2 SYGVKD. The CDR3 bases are TGTGCCATCAGTGAGGGCCCGGGACAGGGGAGCCCCTATAATTCACCCCTCCACTTT. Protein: CAISEGPGQGSPYNSPLHF.

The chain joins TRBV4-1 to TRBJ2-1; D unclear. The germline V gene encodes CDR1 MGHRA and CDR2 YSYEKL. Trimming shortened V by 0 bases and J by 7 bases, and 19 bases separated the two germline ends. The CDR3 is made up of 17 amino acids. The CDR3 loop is CASSQDPPAARPNEQFF. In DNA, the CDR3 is TGCGCCAGCAGCCAAGACCCCCCGGCAGCTCGTCCAAATGAGCAGTTCTTC.

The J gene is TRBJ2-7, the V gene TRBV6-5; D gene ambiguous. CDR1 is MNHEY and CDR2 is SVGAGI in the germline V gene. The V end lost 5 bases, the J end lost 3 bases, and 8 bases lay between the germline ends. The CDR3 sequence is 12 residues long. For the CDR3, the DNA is TGTGCCAGCAGTCAACACGGCTACGAGCAGTACTTC. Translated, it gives CASSQHGYEQYF.

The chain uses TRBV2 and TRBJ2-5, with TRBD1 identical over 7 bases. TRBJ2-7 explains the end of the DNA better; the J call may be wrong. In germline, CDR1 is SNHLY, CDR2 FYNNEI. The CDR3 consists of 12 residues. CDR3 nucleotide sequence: TGTGCCAGCAGTCCACACAGGGGCGAGCAGTACTTC. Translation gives CASSPHRGEQYF.

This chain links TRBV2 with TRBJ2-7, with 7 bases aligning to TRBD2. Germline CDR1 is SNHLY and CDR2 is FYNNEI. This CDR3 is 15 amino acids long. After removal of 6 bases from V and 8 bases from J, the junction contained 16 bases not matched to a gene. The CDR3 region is CASRVMGGDGLQQYF. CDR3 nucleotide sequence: TGTGCCAGCAGAGTGATGGGGGGGGACGGACTACAGCAGTACTTC.

CDR3 residues: CASTKLATNEKLFF. The CDR3 DNA reads TGTGCCAGCACCAAACTCGCAACTAATGAAAAACTGTTTTTT. The chain couples TRBV28 to TRBJ1-4; D is uncertain. The CDR3 consists of 14 residues. V lost 7 bases and J 0 bases, leaving 9 bases between the germline ends. CDR1 is MDHEN and CDR2 is SYDVKM in the germline V gene.

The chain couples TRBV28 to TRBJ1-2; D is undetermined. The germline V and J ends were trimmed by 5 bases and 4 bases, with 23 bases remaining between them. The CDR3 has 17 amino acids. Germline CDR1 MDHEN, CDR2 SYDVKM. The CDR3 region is CASSHLMPTPNLYGYTF. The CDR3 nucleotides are TGTGCCAGCAGTCACTTGATGCCTACACCGAATCTCTATGGCTACACCTTC.

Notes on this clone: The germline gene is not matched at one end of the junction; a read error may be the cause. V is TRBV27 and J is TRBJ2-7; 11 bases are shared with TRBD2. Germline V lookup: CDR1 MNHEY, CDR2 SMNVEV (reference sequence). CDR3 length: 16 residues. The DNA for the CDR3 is TGTGCCAGCAGTTTATCGAGGGCTAGCGGGAGGCGAGAGGAGCACTTC. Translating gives CASSLSRASGRREEHF.

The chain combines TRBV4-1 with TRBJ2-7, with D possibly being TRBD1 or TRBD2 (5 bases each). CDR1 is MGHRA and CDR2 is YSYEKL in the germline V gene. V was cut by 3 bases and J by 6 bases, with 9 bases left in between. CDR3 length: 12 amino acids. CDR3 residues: CASSHTGGEQYV. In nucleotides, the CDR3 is TGCGCCAGCAGCCATACAGGAGGCGAGCAGTACGTC.

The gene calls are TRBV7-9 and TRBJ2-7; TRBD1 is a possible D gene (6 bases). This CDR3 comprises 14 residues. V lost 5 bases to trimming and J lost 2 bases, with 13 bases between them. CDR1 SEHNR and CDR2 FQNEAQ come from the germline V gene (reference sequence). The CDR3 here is CASSPTTGPYEQYF. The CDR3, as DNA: TGTGCCAGCAGCCCAACGACAGGTCCCTACGAGCAGTACTTC.

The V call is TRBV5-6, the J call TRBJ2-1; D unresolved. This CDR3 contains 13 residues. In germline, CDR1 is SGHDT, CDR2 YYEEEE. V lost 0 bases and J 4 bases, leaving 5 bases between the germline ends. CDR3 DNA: TGTGCCAGCAGCTTGGAAGCTTACAATGAGCAGTTCTTC. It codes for CASSLEAYNEQFF.

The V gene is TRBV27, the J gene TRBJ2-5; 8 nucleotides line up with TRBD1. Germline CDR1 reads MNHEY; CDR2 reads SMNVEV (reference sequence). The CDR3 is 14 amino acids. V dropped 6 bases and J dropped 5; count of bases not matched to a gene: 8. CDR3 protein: CASREGQGGETQYF. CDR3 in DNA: TGTGCCAGCAGAGAAGGACAGGGTGGCGAGACCCAGTACTTC.